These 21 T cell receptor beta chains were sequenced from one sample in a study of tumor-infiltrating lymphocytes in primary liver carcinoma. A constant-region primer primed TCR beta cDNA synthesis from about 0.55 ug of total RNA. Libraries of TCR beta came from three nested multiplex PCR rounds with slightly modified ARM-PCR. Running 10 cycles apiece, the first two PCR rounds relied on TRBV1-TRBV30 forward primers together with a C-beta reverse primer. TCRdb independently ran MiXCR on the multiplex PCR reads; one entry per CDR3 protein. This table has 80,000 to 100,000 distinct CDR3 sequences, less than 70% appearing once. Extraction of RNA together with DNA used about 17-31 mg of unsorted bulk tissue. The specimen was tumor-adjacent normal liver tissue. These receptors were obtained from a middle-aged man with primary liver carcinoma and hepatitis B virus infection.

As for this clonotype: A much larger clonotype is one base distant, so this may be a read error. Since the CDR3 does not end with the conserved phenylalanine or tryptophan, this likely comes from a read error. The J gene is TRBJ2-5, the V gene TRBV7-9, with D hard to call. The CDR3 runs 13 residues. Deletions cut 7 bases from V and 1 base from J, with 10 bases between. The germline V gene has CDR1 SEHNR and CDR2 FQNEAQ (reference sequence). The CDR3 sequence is CASTPESQETQYL. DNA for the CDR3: TGTGCCAGCACCCCCGAGTCCCAAGAGACCCAGTACCTC.

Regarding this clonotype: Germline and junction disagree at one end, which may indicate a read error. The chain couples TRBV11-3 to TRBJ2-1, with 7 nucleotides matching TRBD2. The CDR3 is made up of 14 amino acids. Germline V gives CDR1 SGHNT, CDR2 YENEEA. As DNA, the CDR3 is TGTGCCAGCAGCCCGCTCCGGGGGGAGAATGAGCGGTTCTTC. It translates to CASSPLRGENERFF.

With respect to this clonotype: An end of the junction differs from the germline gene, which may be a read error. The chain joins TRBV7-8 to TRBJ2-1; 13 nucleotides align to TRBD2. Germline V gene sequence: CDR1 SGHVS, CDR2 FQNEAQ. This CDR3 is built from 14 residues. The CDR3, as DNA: TGTGCCAACAGCTCCGGACTAGCGGGAGCGGAGCTGTTCTTC. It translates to CANSSGLAGAELFF.

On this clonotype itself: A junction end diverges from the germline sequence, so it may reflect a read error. Written as DNA, the CDR3 is TGTGCCAGCAGCTTAGACCGCTATAATTCACCTCTCCACTTT. This translates into CASSLDRYNSPLHF. The chain couples TRBV7-8 to TRBJ1-6; D gene unclear. CDR1 and CDR2 (germline): SGHVS, FQNEAQ. This CDR3 has 14 amino acids.

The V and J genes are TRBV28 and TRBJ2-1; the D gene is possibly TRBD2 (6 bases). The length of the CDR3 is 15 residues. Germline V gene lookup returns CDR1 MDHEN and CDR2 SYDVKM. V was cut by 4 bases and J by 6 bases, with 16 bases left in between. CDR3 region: CASSWPGGGGNEQFF. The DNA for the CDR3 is TGTGCCAGCAGTTGGCCCGGGGGTGGTGGCAATGAGCAGTTCTTC.

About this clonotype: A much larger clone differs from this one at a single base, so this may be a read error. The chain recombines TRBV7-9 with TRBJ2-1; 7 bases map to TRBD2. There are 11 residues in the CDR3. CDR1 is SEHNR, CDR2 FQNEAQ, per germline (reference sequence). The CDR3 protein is CASGGVDERFF. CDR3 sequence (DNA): TGTGCCAGCGGGGGGGTGGATGAGCGGTTCTTC.

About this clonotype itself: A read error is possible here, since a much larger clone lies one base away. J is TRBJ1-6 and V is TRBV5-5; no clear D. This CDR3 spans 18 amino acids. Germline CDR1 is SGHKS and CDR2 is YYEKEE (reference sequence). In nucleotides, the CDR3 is TGTTCCAGCAGCTTGGGTGGCGGAGCTGAATACTATAATTCACCCCTCCACTTT. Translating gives CSSSLGGGAEYYNSPLHF.

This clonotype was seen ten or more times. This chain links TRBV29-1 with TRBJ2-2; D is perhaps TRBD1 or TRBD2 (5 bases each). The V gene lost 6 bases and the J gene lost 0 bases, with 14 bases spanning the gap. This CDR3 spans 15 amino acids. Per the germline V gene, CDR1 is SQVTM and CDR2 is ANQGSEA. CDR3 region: CSVAGDGSNTGELFF. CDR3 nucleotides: TGCAGCGTCGCTGGGGACGGTTCGAACACCGGGGAGCTGTTTTTT.

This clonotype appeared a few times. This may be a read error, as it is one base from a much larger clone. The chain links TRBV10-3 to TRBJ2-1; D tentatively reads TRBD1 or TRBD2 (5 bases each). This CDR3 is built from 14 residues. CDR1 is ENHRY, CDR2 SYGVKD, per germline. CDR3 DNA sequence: TGTGTCACCAGGGCCCGGGACCAATACAATGAGCAGTTCTTC. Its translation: CVTRARDQYNEQFF.

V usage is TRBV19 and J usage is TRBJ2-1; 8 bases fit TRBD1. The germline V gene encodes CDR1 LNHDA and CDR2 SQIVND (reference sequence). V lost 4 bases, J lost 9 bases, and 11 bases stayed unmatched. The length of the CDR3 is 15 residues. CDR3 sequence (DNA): TGTGCCAGTAGTACCGGACAGGGACGATTGGGTGAGCAGTTCTTC. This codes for CASSTGQGRLGEQFF.

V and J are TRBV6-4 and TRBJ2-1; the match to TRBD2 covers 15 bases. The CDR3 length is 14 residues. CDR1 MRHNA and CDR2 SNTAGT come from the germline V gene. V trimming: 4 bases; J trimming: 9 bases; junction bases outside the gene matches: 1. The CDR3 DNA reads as TGTGCCAGCAGTGGGGGACTAGCGGGAGGTGAGCAGTTCTTC. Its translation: CASSGGLAGGEQFF.

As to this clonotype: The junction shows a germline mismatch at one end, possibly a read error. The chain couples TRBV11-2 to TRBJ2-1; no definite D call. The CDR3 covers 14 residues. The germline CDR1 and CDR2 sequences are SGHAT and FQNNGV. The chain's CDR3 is CAISPPRFYYEQFF. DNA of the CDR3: TGTGCCATCAGCCCCCCCCGGTTCTACTATGAGCAGTTCTTC.

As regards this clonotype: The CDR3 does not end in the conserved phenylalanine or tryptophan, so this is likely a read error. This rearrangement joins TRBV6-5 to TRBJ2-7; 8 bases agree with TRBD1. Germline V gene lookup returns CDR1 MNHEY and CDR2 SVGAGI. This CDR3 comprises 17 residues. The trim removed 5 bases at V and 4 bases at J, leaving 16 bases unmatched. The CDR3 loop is CASSQSTGQADTYEQYL. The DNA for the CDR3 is TGTGCCAGCAGTCAATCCACGGGACAGGCGGATACGTACGAGCAGTACTTA.

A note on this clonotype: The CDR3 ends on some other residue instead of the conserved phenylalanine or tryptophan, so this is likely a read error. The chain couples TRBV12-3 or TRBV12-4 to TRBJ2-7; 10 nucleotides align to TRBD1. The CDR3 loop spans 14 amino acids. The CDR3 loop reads CASRPGQGTYEQYL. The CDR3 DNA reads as TGTGCCAGCAGACCGGGACAGGGGACGTACGAACAGTACCTC.

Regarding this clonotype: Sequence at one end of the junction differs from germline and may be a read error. This CDR3 is CAISTGAGEPFF. The CDR3 DNA is TGTGCCATCAGCACAGGGGCCGGGGAGCCGTTTTTT. V and J are TRBV12-3 or TRBV12-4 and TRBJ2-2; TRBD1 agrees at 7 bases. The CDR3 contains 12 residues.

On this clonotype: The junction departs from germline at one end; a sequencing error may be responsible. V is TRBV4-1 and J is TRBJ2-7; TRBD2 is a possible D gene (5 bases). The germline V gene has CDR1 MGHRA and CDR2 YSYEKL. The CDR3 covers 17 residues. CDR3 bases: TGCGCCAACAGCATTTACCCTAGCAGAGGCGGCTCCTACGAGCAGTACTTC. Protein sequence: CANSIYPSRGGSYEQYF.

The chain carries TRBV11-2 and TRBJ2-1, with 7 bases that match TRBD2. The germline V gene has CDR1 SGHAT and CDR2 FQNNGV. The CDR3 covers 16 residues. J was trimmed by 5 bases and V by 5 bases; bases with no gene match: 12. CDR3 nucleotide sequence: TGTGCCAGCAGCCCCTGGGAGGGGAGGCGCGACAATGAGCAGTTCTTC. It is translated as CASSPWEGRRDNEQFF.

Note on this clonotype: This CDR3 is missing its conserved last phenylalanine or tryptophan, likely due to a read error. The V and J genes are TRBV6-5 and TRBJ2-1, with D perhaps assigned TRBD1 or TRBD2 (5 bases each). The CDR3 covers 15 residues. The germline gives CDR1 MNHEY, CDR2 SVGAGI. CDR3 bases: TGTACCAGCAGGACGGACGGGGCACAGACGGATGAGCAGTTCTTA. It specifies CTSRTDGAQTDEQFL.

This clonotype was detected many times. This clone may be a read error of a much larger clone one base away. The CDR3 bases are TGTGTCAGCAGCTTGGGACTGGGCAACACCGGGGAGCTGTTTTTT. Translated, it gives CVSSLGLGNTGELFF. The chain is built from TRBV5-6 and TRBJ2-2, with a possible D match to TRBD2 (6 bases). The CDR3 is made up of 15 amino acids. Germline V CDR1 and CDR2: SGHDT, YYEEEE.

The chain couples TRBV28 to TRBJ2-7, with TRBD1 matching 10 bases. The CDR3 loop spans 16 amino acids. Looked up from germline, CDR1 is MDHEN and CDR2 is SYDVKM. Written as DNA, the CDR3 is TGTACCACCAGTGCCCTTGGGGGGACAGGGGTCGACGAGCAGTACTTC. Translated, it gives CTTSALGGTGVDEQYF.

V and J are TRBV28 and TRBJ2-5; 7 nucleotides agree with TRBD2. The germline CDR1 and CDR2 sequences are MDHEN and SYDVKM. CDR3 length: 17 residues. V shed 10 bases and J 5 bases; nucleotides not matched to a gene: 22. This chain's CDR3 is CATRPLRAGWGGETQYF. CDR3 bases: TGTGCCACCAGACCTCTTCGAGCGGGATGGGGCGGGGAGACCCAGTACTTC.